The source of this T cell receptor (beta chain) is a study of T cells in Graves' hyperthyroidism and ophthalmopathy. Hyperthyroidism, newly diagnosed and lasting under 2 months, affected patients aged 18 to 65. Any patient presenting with uncontrolled infection, other autoimmune disease, pregnancy or lactation was left out. On the basis of clinical symptoms, serum thyroxine and TRAb, thyroid ultrasound and orbital computed tomography, diagnoses were made. Extraction of PBMCs used 10 ml of fresh peripheral blood. This clonotype was seen a few times. Authors of the study amplified TCR beta CDR3 regions from RNA transcripts. TCR CDR3 underwent first-round RT-PCR with the HTBI primer set. TCRdb reprocessed the multiplex PCR reads via MiXCR and lists one record per CDR3 protein. The sample lists about 350,000 distinct CDR3 sequences, about 18% occurring once. The CDR3 runs to 15 residues. Germline-derived CDR1 and CDR2 are LGHNA and YNFKEQ. The V end lost 2 bases, the J end lost 7 bases, and 15 bases lay between the germline ends.

The clonotype comes from a woman in her thirties with Graves' hyperthyroidism that later progressed to Graves' ophthalmopathy. The sample consisted of blood. The genes are TRBV4-2 and TRBJ1-5, with a possible D match to TRBD1 (5 bases). DNA for the CDR3: TGTGCCAGCAGCCAACGACAGCAGGTAATCCAGCCCCAGCATTTT. Protein sequence: CASSQRQQVIQPQHF.